These T cell receptor beta chains were read from a single sample in a study of cytomegalovirus exposure and HLA in healthy donors. Assay used: immunoSEQ multiplex PCR; TCRdb lists only in-frame clones, some missing. In the table there are some 120,000 clones, approximately 89% of which are singletons. Material: PBMCs. All receptors come from a woman in her late teens or twenties in good health and CMV-seronegative. CDR3s include the opening cysteine and the closing phenylalanine or tryptophan. Each record gives: D gene, clone size, V gene, J gene, CDR3 protein, CDR3 DNA. A D gene is named only where the DNA matches it firmly. Only part of the rows carry a size: once, few, many, or a class if the clone is expanded.

d_call: TRBD1
clone_size: once
v_call: TRBV28
j_call: TRBJ1-5
cdr3_aa: CASTKGGTGVQPQHF
cdr3_nt: TGTGCCAGCACTAAAGGGGGGACAGGGGTTCAGCCCCAGCATTTT

d_call: NA
clone_size: NA
v_call: TRBV2
j_call: TRBJ2-5
cdr3_aa: CASTGSQETQYF
cdr3_nt: TGTGCCAGCACGGGTTCCCAAGAGACCCAGTACTTC

d_call: TRBD1
clone_size: NA
v_call: TRBV6-1
j_call: TRBJ2-2
cdr3_aa: CAASLDRAIAGELFF
cdr3_nt: TGTGCCGCCTCTCTTGACAGGGCGATCGCCGGGGAGCTGTTTTTT

d_call: NA
clone_size: NA
v_call: TRBV23-1
j_call: TRBJ1-4
cdr3_aa: CASSQRVSSGGSGNEKLFF
cdr3_nt: TGCGCCAGCAGTCAACGCGTCTCCTCGGGGGGCAGTGGTAATGAAAAACTGTTTTTT

d_call: NA
clone_size: NA
v_call: TRBV30
j_call: TRBJ2-7
cdr3_aa: CAWGRGEQYF
cdr3_nt: TGTGCCTGGGGTCGGGGAGAGCAGTACTTC

d_call: NA
clone_size: NA
v_call: TRBV18
j_call: TRBJ1-1
cdr3_aa: CASSPRDIRGTEAFF
cdr3_nt: TGTGCCAGCTCACCACGAGACATTAGGGGGACTGAAGCTTTCTTT

d_call: NA
clone_size: NA
v_call: TRBV5-6
j_call: TRBJ1-5
cdr3_aa: CASSFPGSNQPQHF
cdr3_nt: TGTGCCAGCAGCTTTCCAGGGAGCAATCAGCCCCAGCATTTT

d_call: NA
clone_size: NA
v_call: TRBV30
j_call: TRBJ2-3
cdr3_aa: CAWTSGTDTQYF
cdr3_nt: TGTGCCTGGACTAGCGGCACAGATACGCAGTATTTT

d_call: NA
clone_size: once
v_call: TRBV27
j_call: TRBJ1-5
cdr3_aa: CASLALGLNQPQHF
cdr3_nt: TGTGCCAGTCTAGCCTTGGGTCTAAATCAGCCCCAGCATTTT

d_call: NA
clone_size: NA
v_call: TRBV28
j_call: TRBJ1-2
cdr3_aa: CASSSEEGYTF
cdr3_nt: TGTGCCAGCAGTTCGGAGGAGGGCTACACCTTC

d_call: TRBD1
clone_size: NA
v_call: TRBV11-2
j_call: TRBJ1-2
cdr3_aa: CASSSIRDSTRLNYGYTF
cdr3_nt: TGTGCCAGCAGCTCGATCCGGGACAGTACTCGCCTTAACTATGGCTACACCTTC

d_call: TRBD2
clone_size: NA
v_call: TRBV27
j_call: TRBJ2-1
cdr3_aa: CASSLWTGTSGRNEQFF
cdr3_nt: TGTGCCAGCAGTTTATGGACCGGGACTAGCGGGCGAAATGAGCAGTTCTTC

d_call: NA
clone_size: NA
v_call: TRBV29-1
j_call: TRBJ2-1
cdr3_aa: CSVTGRPPPDEQFF
cdr3_nt: TGCAGCGTTACCGGCAGGCCCCCTCCCGATGAGCAGTTCTTC

d_call: NA
clone_size: NA
v_call: TRBV28
j_call: TRBJ1-5
cdr3_aa: CASNWGGNQPQHF
cdr3_nt: TGTGCCAGCAACTGGGGGGGTAATCAGCCCCAGCATTTT

d_call: TRBD1
clone_size: NA
v_call: TRBV14
j_call: TRBJ2-3
cdr3_aa: CASSRERDRVTDTQYF
cdr3_nt: TGTGCCAGCAGCCGAGAACGGGACAGGGTGACAGATACGCAGTATTTT

d_call: NA
clone_size: NA
v_call: TRBV2
j_call: TRBJ1-2
cdr3_aa: CASRDYVGDGYTF
cdr3_nt: TGTGCCAGCCGTGACTATGTAGGAGACGGCTACACCTTC

d_call: TRBD2
clone_size: NA
v_call: TRBV7-2
j_call: TRBJ2-3
cdr3_aa: CASSGQREGPDTQYF
cdr3_nt: TGTGCCAGCAGCGGCCAGCGGGAGGGCCCTGATACGCAGTATTTT

d_call: NA
clone_size: NA
v_call: TRBV5-1
j_call: TRBJ1-2
cdr3_aa: CASSMGEGVVPNYGYTF
cdr3_nt: TGCGCCAGCAGTATGGGCGAAGGGGTGGTACCTAACTATGGCTACACCTTC

d_call: TRBD2
clone_size: NA
v_call: TRBV5-6
j_call: TRBJ2-3
cdr3_aa: CASSFGLAGITDTQYF
cdr3_nt: TGTGCCAGCAGCTTTGGGCTAGCGGGAATCACAGATACGCAGTATTTT

d_call: NA
clone_size: NA
v_call: TRBV6-1
j_call: TRBJ1-2
cdr3_aa: CASYRVYYGYTF
cdr3_nt: TGTGCCTCCTACAGGGTTTACTATGGCTACACCTTC

d_call: NA
clone_size: NA
v_call: TRBV19
j_call: TRBJ1-5
cdr3_aa: CASNIESNQPQHF
cdr3_nt: TGTGCCAGTAATATCGAGAGCAATCAGCCCCAGCATTTT

d_call: TRBD1
clone_size: NA
v_call: TRBV11-2
j_call: TRBJ2-7
cdr3_aa: CASSSLDRTYEQYF
cdr3_nt: TGTGCCAGCAGCTCCCTGGACAGGACCTACGAGCAGTACTTC

d_call: NA
clone_size: few
v_call: TRBV6-5
j_call: TRBJ2-6
cdr3_aa: CASSYSAGSANVLTF
cdr3_nt: TGTGCCAGCAGTTACTCGGCAGGGTCGGCCAACGTCCTGACTTTC

d_call: TRBD1
clone_size: NA
v_call: TRBV11-3
j_call: TRBJ2-3
cdr3_aa: CASSSTGSDTQYF
cdr3_nt: TGTGCCAGCAGCTCGACAGGGTCAGATACGCAGTATTTT

d_call: NA
clone_size: NA
v_call: TRBV5-1
j_call: TRBJ2-7
cdr3_aa: CASSPPSASSYEQYF
cdr3_nt: TGCGCCAGCAGTCCTCCTAGCGCGAGCTCCTACGAGCAGTACTTC

d_call: TRBD2
clone_size: once
v_call: TRBV28
j_call: TRBJ2-1
cdr3_aa: CASSLLGTSGIEQFF
cdr3_nt: TGTGCCAGCAGTTTATTAGGGACTAGCGGGATTGAGCAGTTCTTC

d_call: NA
clone_size: NA
v_call: TRBV28
j_call: TRBJ2-7
cdr3_aa: CASSSPGLVSYEQYF
cdr3_nt: TGTGCCAGCAGTTCACCGGGACTCGTCAGTTACGAGCAGTACTTC

d_call: TRBD2
clone_size: NA
v_call: TRBV15
j_call: TRBJ2-2
cdr3_aa: CATSKAGGRTGELFF
cdr3_nt: TGTGCCACCAGTAAAGCGGGAGGGAGGACCGGGGAGCTGTTTTTT

d_call: TRBD2
clone_size: NA
v_call: TRBV14
j_call: TRBJ2-1
cdr3_aa: CASSPLRAGGANEQFF
cdr3_nt: TGTGCCAGCAGCCCACTAAGGGCGGGAGGGGCTAATGAGCAGTTCTTC

d_call: NA
clone_size: once
v_call: TRBV7-6
j_call: TRBJ1-1
cdr3_aa: CASSLVQLDTEAFF
cdr3_nt: TGTGCCAGCAGCTTAGTACAGTTGGACACTGAAGCTTTCTTT

d_call: TRBD1
clone_size: NA
v_call: TRBV19
j_call: TRBJ2-7
cdr3_aa: CASSGGQGFYEQYF
cdr3_nt: TGTGCCAGTAGTGGCGGACAGGGATTCTACGAGCAGTACTTC

d_call: TRBD1
clone_size: few
v_call: TRBV18
j_call: TRBJ2-6
cdr3_aa: CASSPGQGRVSGANVLTF
cdr3_nt: TGTGCCAGCTCACCCGGACAGGGAAGGGTCTCTGGGGCCAACGTCCTGACTTTC

d_call: NA
clone_size: NA
v_call: TRBV28
j_call: TRBJ2-3
cdr3_aa: CASSSLVEAQYF
cdr3_nt: TGTGCCAGCAGCTCACTAGTGGAGGCGCAGTATTTT

d_call: TRBD2
clone_size: NA
v_call: TRBV7-9
j_call: TRBJ2-3
cdr3_aa: CASSSLLAGVTDTQYF
cdr3_nt: TGTGCCAGCAGCTCTCTTCTAGCGGGAGTCACAGATACGCAGTATTTT

d_call: NA
clone_size: NA
v_call: TRBV29-1
j_call: TRBJ1-3
cdr3_aa: CSVEGSRGSGNTIYF
cdr3_nt: TGCAGCGTTGAAGGGAGTCGCGGATCTGGAAACACCATATATTTT

d_call: TRBD2
clone_size: NA
v_call: TRBV10-2
j_call: TRBJ2-2
cdr3_aa: CASSERLAGKPGELFF
cdr3_nt: TGCGCCAGCAGTGAGCGGCTAGCGGGGAAACCCGGGGAGCTGTTTTTT

d_call: TRBD1
clone_size: NA
v_call: TRBV27
j_call: TRBJ2-6
cdr3_aa: CASSLYGTGYSGANVLTF
cdr3_nt: TGTGCCAGCAGTTTATATGGGACAGGGTACTCGGGGGCCAACGTCCTGACTTTC

d_call: TRBD1
clone_size: NA
v_call: TRBV4-3
j_call: TRBJ2-3
cdr3_aa: CASSQGQGATDTQYF
cdr3_nt: TGCGCCAGCAGCCAGGGGCAGGGGGCCACAGATACGCAGTATTTT

d_call: NA
clone_size: NA
v_call: TRBV5-8
j_call: TRBJ2-1
cdr3_aa: CASGIDRNYNEQFF
cdr3_nt: TGTGCCAGCGGAATAGACAGAAACTACAATGAGCAGTTCTTC

d_call: TRBD1
clone_size: NA
v_call: TRBV29-1
j_call: TRBJ2-2
cdr3_aa: CSAWTGGNTGELFF
cdr3_nt: TGCAGCGCCTGGACAGGGGGGAACACCGGGGAGCTGTTTTTT

d_call: NA
clone_size: NA
v_call: TRBV6-5
j_call: TRBJ1-1
cdr3_aa: CASSYRAREGKAFF
cdr3_nt: TGTGCCAGCAGTTACCGCGCTCGGGAGGGAAAAGCTTTCTTT

d_call: NA
clone_size: NA
v_call: TRBV2
j_call: TRBJ2-3
cdr3_aa: CASSDQWTNRDTQYF
cdr3_nt: TGTGCCAGCAGCGACCAATGGACTAACCGAGATACGCAGTATTTT

d_call: NA
clone_size: few
v_call: TRBV28
j_call: TRBJ2-7
cdr3_aa: CASSLVLAPNEQYF
cdr3_nt: TGTGCCAGCAGTTTGGTCCTAGCCCCGAACGAGCAGTACTTC

d_call: NA
clone_size: NA
v_call: TRBV19
j_call: TRBJ1-4
cdr3_aa: CASREGPGEKLFF
cdr3_nt: TGTGCCAGTAGGGAGGGGCCGGGTGAAAAACTGTTTTTT

d_call: TRBD1
clone_size: NA
v_call: TRBV19
j_call: TRBJ2-2
cdr3_aa: CASRGQGLAGELFF
cdr3_nt: TGTGCCAGTAGGGGACAGGGTCTTGCCGGGGAGCTGTTTTTT

d_call: TRBD1
clone_size: NA
v_call: TRBV6-6
j_call: TRBJ2-1
cdr3_aa: CASSPGTGGNEQFF
cdr3_nt: TGTGCCAGCAGCCCCGGGACAGGGGGCAATGAGCAGTTCTTC

d_call: NA
clone_size: NA
v_call: TRBV11-2
j_call: TRBJ1-2
cdr3_aa: CASSLRVSGYTF
cdr3_nt: TGTGCCAGCAGCTTACGGGTTTCCGGCTACACCTTC

d_call: NA
clone_size: NA
v_call: TRBV9
j_call: TRBJ2-7
cdr3_aa: CASSVGDLPYEQYF
cdr3_nt: TGTGCCAGCAGCGTAGGAGACTTACCCTACGAGCAGTACTTC

d_call: NA
clone_size: NA
v_call: TRBV10-1
j_call: TRBJ2-1
cdr3_aa: CASSAGAYNEQFF
cdr3_nt: TGCGCCAGCAGTGCGGGGGCCTACAATGAGCAGTTCTTC

d_call: TRBD1
clone_size: NA
v_call: TRBV5-8
j_call: TRBJ1-1
cdr3_aa: CASSQQGVTEAFF
cdr3_nt: TGTGCCAGCAGCCAACAGGGGGTTACTGAAGCTTTCTTT

d_call: TRBD2
clone_size: NA
v_call: TRBV25-1
j_call: TRBJ2-2
cdr3_aa: CASSVAAGGPDTGELFF
cdr3_nt: TGTGCCAGCAGTGTAGCCGCGGGGGGGCCGGACACCGGGGAGCTGTTTTTT